A single T cell receptor beta chain is shown here with its context. The target antigen is unknown. These data originate in a study of T-cell memory formation after mild COVID-19. Employing constant-segment primers, 5'RACE generated TCR alpha and TCR beta cDNA libraries bearing sample barcodes and UMIs. TCRdb reprocessed the 5' RACE reads with MiXCR, giving one entry per CDR3 protein. The repertoire includes a few hundred thousand distinct CDR3 sequences, over 9% of them detected once, and around a fifth sits in the top ten. Study-level findings and limits: Clones that contracted clustered mainly in CM and EM if CD4+ and in EMRA if CD8+.

J gave up 5 bases and V 5 bases, and 4 bases lay outside the gene matches. The CDR3 runs to 14 residues. Looked up from germline, CDR1 is SGHTA and CDR2 is FQGNSA. The sample was PBMCs or a T cell subset sorted from them (not recorded which). This TCR came from a man in his late teens or twenties who had mild COVID-19 (a few samples of this study predate the infection). Cell type and time point are not known. The rearrangement joins TRBV7-2 to TRBJ1-4; 8 bases fit TRBD1. CDR3 residues: CASSLDRANEKLFF. In DNA form, the CDR3 reads TGTGCCAGCAGCCTGGACAGGGCAAATGAAAAACTGTTTTTT.